The 30 T cell receptor beta chains in this list originate from one sample, sequenced in a study of blood T cell repertoires in COVID-19 (TCRdb year 2020). Libraries were built with the immunoSEQ multiplex PCR assay. Held by TCRdb, this immuneACCESS table contains in-frame sequences only and omits some clones. Under half of the omission traces to an unresolved V gene where checked; the cause of the rest is unknown. Present in this sample are roughly 220,000 clones, around 82% of which were seen just once. The leading ten clones occupy roughly 4.3% of the sample. Sequencing used PBMCs or T cells enriched from blood (not recorded which). The receptors come from a man in his thirties or forties with acute COVID-19.

The CDR3 spells CASSYSLLGGEAFF. In DNA form, the CDR3 reads TGTGCCAGCAGTTACTCGTTGTTAGGGGGCGAGGCTTTCTTT. This chain connects TRBV6-5 to TRBJ1-1; 7 nucleotides match TRBD1. The V segment lost 0 bases and the J segment 11 bases; nucleotides outside the gene matches: 9. This CDR3 has 14 residues. The V gene's germline CDR1 is MNHEY and CDR2 SVGAGI.

V gene TRBV7-2 combines with J gene TRBJ1-5; the D is unclear. CDR1 and CDR2 (germline): SGHTA, FQGNSA. V shed 3 bases and J shed 1 base, with 13 bases lying between them. The CDR3 contains 16 residues. The CDR3 sequence: CASSLLTGGSNQPQHF. CDR3 sequence (DNA): TGTGCCAGCAGCTTGCTTACGGGTGGGAGCAATCAGCCCCAGCATTTT.

The chain couples TRBV4-2 to TRBJ2-1, with 7 bases fitting TRBD1. V dropped 4 bases and J dropped 4; count of bases not matched to a gene: 10. The length of the CDR3 is 16 residues. Per the germline V gene, CDR1 is LGHNA and CDR2 is YNFKEQ. CDR3: CASSPTDRDKYNEQFF. The CDR3 bases are TGTGCCAGCAGCCCCACTGACAGGGATAAGTACAATGAGCAGTTCTTC.

This clone was observed a handful of times. V and J are TRBV2 and TRBJ2-5; D not certain. Germline CDR1 is SNHLY and CDR2 is FYNNEI. V lost 8 bases, J lost 5 bases, and 9 bases lay in between. This CDR3 is built from 11 residues. DNA for the CDR3: TGTGCCAGCGGGCGTCGTGAGACCCAGTACTTC. This encodes CASGRRETQYF.

The chain is built from TRBV11-2 and TRBJ1-2, with D uncertain. V gave up 1 base and J gave up 7 bases, with 16 bases separating them. This CDR3 is 15 amino acids long. CDR1 is SGHAT, CDR2 FQNNGV, per germline. This CDR3 reads CASSLGEGVEVGYTF. In nucleotides, the CDR3 is TGTGCCAGCAGCTTAGGGGAGGGCGTGGAGGTTGGCTACACCTTC.

The chain employs TRBV11-2 and TRBJ1-1, with D possibly being TRBD1 (6 bases). The V end was cut by 5 bases, the J end by 4 bases, with 11 bases between. There are 13 residues in the CDR3. From germline, CDR1 is SGHAT and CDR2 FQNNGV. CDR3 DNA: TGTGCCAGCAGCCCCGCAGGGGTCACTGAAGCTTTCTTT. Translating it yields CASSPAGVTEAFF.

The genes are TRBV18 and TRBJ1-5; 10 bases line up with TRBD1. CDR1 and CDR2 (germline): KGHSH, LQKENI. The CDR3 consists of 15 residues. V was clipped by 5 bases and J by 4 bases; unmatched bases: 5. The CDR3 sequence: CASSSRQGANQPQHF. CDR3 in DNA: TGTGCCAGCTCATCCAGACAGGGGGCGAATCAGCCCCAGCATTTT.

This CDR3 reads CASSVAPGGTGANEKLFF. As DNA, the CDR3 is TGTGCCAGCAGCGTAGCGCCTGGGGGGACAGGAGCTAATGAAAAACTGTTTTTT. The chain couples TRBV9 to TRBJ1-4; TRBD1 matches at 8 bases. The ends lost 0 bases at V and 3 bases at J; junction bases unmatched: 10. The CDR3 is 18 residues long. The germline CDR1 and CDR2 sequences are SGDLS and YYNGEE. The full variable domain, with the rest looked up from reference TRBV9 and TRBJ1-4, is DSGVTQTPKHLITATGQRVTLRCSPRSGDLSVYWYQQSLDQGLQFLIQYYNGEERAKGNILERFSAQQFPDLHSELNLSSLELGDSALYFCASSVAPGGTGANEKLFFGSGTQLSVL.

V usage is TRBV18 and J usage is TRBJ2-2, with TRBD1 as a possible D gene (5 bases). Looked up from germline, CDR1 is KGHSH and CDR2 is LQKENI. The CDR3 has 16 residues. Trimming took off 0 bases at V and 0 bases at J, with 8 bases between the two ends. The CDR3 DNA is TGTGCCAGCTCACCACCAGACAGAGCGAACACCGGGGAGCTGTTTTTT. This codes for CASSPPDRANTGELFF. Filled out from reference TRBV18 and TRBJ2-2, the complete variable domain reads NAGVMQNPRHLVRRRGQEARLRCSPMKGHSHVYWYRQLPEEGLKFMVYLQKENIIDESGMPKERFSAEFPKEGPSILRIQQVVRGDSAAYFCASSPPDRANTGELFFGEGSRLTVL.

This rearrangement joins TRBV5-6 to TRBJ1-5; the D gene is possibly TRBD1 (6 bases). Per the germline V gene, CDR1 is SGHDT and CDR2 is YYEEEE. The CDR3 consists of 16 residues. Trimming shortened V by 1 base and J by 2 bases, and 13 bases separated the two germline ends. The CDR3 is CASSLKTGLGNQPQHF. For the CDR3, the DNA is TGTGCCAGCAGCTTGAAGACAGGACTGGGCAATCAGCCCCAGCATTTT.

This chain joins TRBV13 and TRBJ2-7, with D perhaps TRBD2 (6 bases). Germline assignment: CDR1 PRHDT and CDR2 FYEKMQ (reference sequence). V was pared by 4 bases and J by 3 bases, with 13 bases between. The CDR3 totals 14 residues. The CDR3 coding sequence is TGTGCCAGCAGCTGGGGACTCTCCGTCTACGAGCAGTACTTC. Amino acid sequence: CASSWGLSVYEQYF.

The chain combines TRBV10-3 with TRBJ1-1; 7 nucleotides line up with TRBD1. The CDR3 is made up of 13 amino acids. The ends lost 9 bases at V and 2 bases at J; junction bases unmatched: 6. CDR1 ENHRY and CDR2 SYGVKD come from the germline V gene. CDR3 region: CAMRGQANTEAFF. Written as DNA, the CDR3 is TGTGCCATGCGAGGACAGGCCAACACTGAAGCTTTCTTT.

The chain links TRBV29-1 to TRBJ1-2; D is uncertain. With 4 bases removed from V and 2 bases from J, the gap between germline ends came to 8 bases. The CDR3 has 12 amino acids. Germline V gene lookup returns CDR1 SQVTM and CDR2 ANQGSEA. CDR3 protein: CSVGTSNYGYTF. In DNA, the CDR3 is TGCAGCGTTGGGACTTCCAACTATGGCTACACCTTC.

V is TRBV5-1 and J is TRBJ1-2, with 7 bases matching TRBD1. CDR1 is SGHRS and CDR2 is YFSETQ in the germline V gene. V shed 7 bases, J shed 4 bases, and the junction held 10 bases outside the gene matches. The CDR3 has 14 amino acids. CDR3 DNA: TGCGCCAGCGCCGAGGGGGCCAAAGGCTATGGCTACACCTTC. Translated: CASAEGAKGYGYTF.

The V call is TRBV28, the J call TRBJ1-2; TRBD1 is a possible D gene (5 bases). The germline gives CDR1 MDHEN, CDR2 SYDVKM. The CDR3 length is 12 residues. V was trimmed by 4 bases and J by 2 bases, leaving 5 bases between them. The CDR3 loop reads CASSYRNYGYTF. The CDR3 coding sequence is TGTGCCAGCAGTTACAGGAACTATGGCTACACCTTC.

This chain connects TRBV13 to TRBJ2-1, with 7 bases aligning to TRBD2. CDR1 and CDR2 (germline): PRHDT, FYEKMQ (reference sequence). The CDR3 consists of 13 residues. The ends lost 5 bases at V and 15 bases at J; junction bases unmatched: 13. The CDR3 sequence: CASSPLLLGGGFF. As DNA, the CDR3 is TGTGCCAGCAGCCCCCTTTTGCTAGGCGGGGGGTTCTTC.

The rearrangement uses TRBV6-6 and TRBJ1-2; 7 positions agree with TRBD1. The V gene end was trimmed by 5 bases and the J gene end by 2 bases; junction bases not matched to a gene: 5. Germline V CDR1 and CDR2: MNHNY, SVGAGI (reference sequence). The CDR3 sequence is 14 residues long. This CDR3 is CASSLWTGNYGYTF. CDR3 sequence (DNA): TGTGCCAGCAGTCTCTGGACAGGCAACTATGGCTACACCTTC.

This chain joins TRBV27 and TRBJ2-5; TRBD2 matches 8 bases. The junction had 20 bases not matched to a gene; V was cut back by 2 bases and J by 3 bases. Germline V lookup: CDR1 MNHEY, CDR2 SMNVEV (reference sequence). This CDR3 is 20 amino acids long. This CDR3 reads CASSLKATNSGTRLKETQYF. CDR3 bases: TGTGCCAGCAGTTTAAAGGCCACAAACTCCGGGACTAGGCTTAAAGAGACCCAGTACTTC.

V is TRBV10-1 and J is TRBJ1-1; 8 nucleotides match TRBD1. CDR1 is WNHNN, CDR2 SYGVQD, per germline (reference sequence). There are 13 residues in the CDR3. Trimming at V came to 3 bases and at J to 8 bases, leaving 5 bases not matched to a gene. CDR3 nucleotides: TGCGCCAGCAGTGAAAGAAGGGACAGGGAAGCTTTCTTT. Protein: CASSERRDREAFF.

The chain has TRBV11-3 and TRBJ2-1; D is unclear. The germline gives CDR1 SGHNT, CDR2 YENEEA. The germline V and J ends were trimmed by 4 bases and 7 bases, with 17 bases remaining between them. The CDR3 consists of 15 residues. The CDR3 DNA reads TGTGCCAGCAGCTCCAACTTGTTTTCCGGGAATGAGCAGTTCTTC. Its protein is CASSSNLFSGNEQFF.

The chain recombines TRBV23-1 with TRBJ1-5, with D perhaps TRBD1 (5 bases). TRBV23-1 is sorted into the ORF group, with uncertain function. The CDR3 extends over 14 amino acids. The V end lost 11 bases, the J end lost 0 bases, and 14 bases lay between the germline ends. CDR3 loop: CADRRQHSNQPQHF. CDR3 nucleotides: TGCGCCGACAGACGGCAACATAGCAATCAGCCCCAGCATTTT.

This clone was observed a handful of times. Different DNA sequences within this sample yield the same CDR3. V usage is TRBV5-1 and J usage is TRBJ2-1; TRBD2 matches at 16 bases. J lost 9 bases, V lost 4 bases, and 16 bases had no gene match. CDR1 SGHRS and CDR2 YFSETQ come from the germline V gene. The CDR3 contains 19 residues. The CDR3 here is CASSRGTSGGAFRSGEQFF. The CDR3 region has the DNA TGCGCCAGCAGCCGTGGGACTAGCGGGGGGGCTTTCCGTTCCGGTGAGCAGTTCTTC.

The chain uses TRBV18 and TRBJ1-3; D possibly corresponds to TRBD1 (5 bases). The CDR3 runs 19 residues. Germline CDR1 reads KGHSH; CDR2 reads LQKENI. Trimming took 6 bases from V and 0 from J, leaving 24 bases between them. CDR3 amino acids: CASSWTMGLQASSGNTIYF. CDR3 in DNA: TGTGCCAGCTCCTGGACAATGGGCCTACAAGCCAGCTCTGGAAACACCATATATTTT.

This chain uses TRBV12-5 with TRBJ1-1, with D possibly TRBD1 on 5 matching bases. This CDR3 is 13 amino acids long. CDR1 is LGHNT and CDR2 is FRNRAP in the germline V gene. V lost 6 bases and J lost 4, with 12 bases in between. The CDR3 sequence is CASGLVGATEAFF. CDR3 in DNA: TGTGCTAGTGGCCTCGTAGGGGCCACTGAAGCTTTCTTT.

This clone has more than one count but fewer than ten. The rearrangement uses TRBV9 and TRBJ1-6, with TRBD1 identical over 8 bases. The CDR3 loop spans 14 amino acids. The germline V gene has CDR1 SGDLS and CDR2 YYNGEE. Trimming removed 3 bases from V and 6 bases from J; junction bases left unmatched: 2. The CDR3, as DNA: TGTGCCAGCAGCGGGACAGGGCCTAATTCACCCCTCCACTTT. This sequence encodes CASSGTGPNSPLHF.

This sequence joins TRBV2 and TRBJ2-7, with 10 bases fitting TRBD2. There are 15 residues in the CDR3. The germline V gene has CDR1 SNHLY and CDR2 FYNNEI. Unmatched junction bases numbered 8, after V lost 6 bases and J lost 3 bases. CDR3 DNA sequence: TGTGCCAGCAGGGGGGGACTAGCGTACGTCTACGAGCAGTACTTC. Translating gives CASRGGLAYVYEQYF.

This clone has just a few counts. The sample carries other DNA sequences with the same CDR3. This chain connects TRBV5-1 to TRBJ1-4, with D perhaps TRBD1 (6 bases). Germline CDR1 is SGHRS and CDR2 is YFSETQ. Trimming pared 0 bases from V and 7 bases from J, leaving 10 bases between. This CDR3 has 14 amino acids. CDR3: CASSLGGQGEKLFF. The CDR3 DNA reads as TGCGCCAGCAGCTTGGGGGGGCAAGGTGAAAAACTGTTTTTT. The whole variable domain, remainder taken from reference TRBV5-1 and TRBJ1-4, is KAGVTQTPRYLIKTRGQQVTLSCSPISGHRSVSWYQQTPGQGLQFLFEYFSETQRNKGNFPGRFSGRQFSNSRSEMNVSTLELGDSALYLCASSLGGQGEKLFFGSGTQLSVL.

This rearrangement joins TRBV9 to TRBJ2-7; unclear D gene. With 0 bases removed from V and 0 bases from J, the gap between germline ends came to 7 bases. Germline CDR1 SGDLS, CDR2 YYNGEE. CDR3 length equals 14 residues. The CDR3 coding sequence is TGTGCCAGCAGCGTAGGGGCGAGCTCCTACGAGCAGTACTTC. Translated: CASSVGASSYEQYF.

The V call is TRBV18, the J call TRBJ1-3; TRBD1 aligns across 9 bases. Trimming removed 4 bases from V and 0 bases from J; junction bases left unmatched: 7. CDR3 length: 17 residues. CDR1 and CDR2 from the germline V gene are KGHSH and LQKENI. The chain's CDR3 is CASSRTGDSLSGNTIYF. The CDR3 region has the DNA TGTGCCAGCTCACGGACAGGGGACTCCCTCTCTGGAAACACCATATATTTT. Supplemented by reference TRBV18 and TRBJ1-3, the full variable domain reads NAGVMQNPRHLVRRRGQEARLRCSPMKGHSHVYWYRQLPEEGLKFMVYLQKENIIDESGMPKERFSAEFPKEGPSILRIQQVVRGDSAAYFCASSRTGDSLSGNTIYFGEGSWLTVV.

This clone has a handful of counts. The chain recombines TRBV3-1 (or the pseudogene TRBV3-2) with TRBJ2-7; the D gene is possibly TRBD2 (6 bases). CDR3 length: 12 residues. Trimming cost V 5 bases and J 6 bases, with 11 bases left between them. Germline V lookup: CDR1 LGHDT, CDR2 YNNKEL (reference sequence). Here the CDR3 DNA reads TGTGCCAGCAGCGCCCATAGCGGCGAGCAGTACTTC. Its translation: CASSAHSGEQYF.